The 15 T cell receptor beta chains listed next were all sequenced from one sample in a study of cytomegalovirus exposure and HLA in healthy donors. Researchers ran the PCR with 60 Vbeta and 13 Jbeta primers. Assay used: immunoSEQ multiplex PCR; TCRdb lists only in-frame clones, some missing. Of about 89,000 clones listed, roughly three quarters are singletons. Material: PBMCs. The receptors were gathered from a man under 40 in good health and CMV-seronegative.

The chain links TRBV7-3 to TRBJ2-1; 10 nucleotides line up with TRBD1. This CDR3 spans 15 amino acids. With V trimmed by 6 bases and J by 5 bases, 7 bases remained unmatched. Germline-derived CDR1 and CDR2 are SGHTA and FQGTGA. The CDR3 DNA reads TGTGCCAGCAGGCAGACAGGGGGCGCGCACAATGAGCAGTTCTTC. Translation gives CASRQTGGAHNEQFF.

The gene calls are TRBV28 and TRBJ1-1, with D possibly matching TRBD1 (5 bases). CDR1 is MDHEN and CDR2 is SYDVKM in the germline V gene. The CDR3 has 15 amino acids. Trimming took 3 bases from V and 1 from J, leaving 12 bases between them. The CDR3 is CASSLAGGKNTEAFF. As DNA, the CDR3 is TGTGCCAGCAGTTTGGCCGGGGGTAAGAACACTGAAGCTTTCTTT.

This chain uses TRBV5-5 with TRBJ1-3, with D unclear. The germline gives CDR1 SGHKS, CDR2 YYEKEE (reference sequence). Trimming took 4 bases from V and 0 from J, leaving 11 bases between them. CDR3 size: 15 residues. As DNA, the CDR3 is TGTGCCAGCAGCCAGGTAGTAGGCTCTGGAAACACCATATATTTT. Translating gives CASSQVVGSGNTIYF.

The V and J genes are TRBV4-3 and TRBJ1-2; TRBD1 is a possible D gene (5 bases). V was cut by 6 bases and J by 3 bases, with 14 bases left in between. The V gene's germline CDR1 is LGHNA and CDR2 YSLEER. The CDR3 is 14 residues long. The CDR3 nucleotides are TGCGCCAGCAGTTCGGGACTCAATGACTATGGCTACACCTTC. The encoded protein is CASSSGLNDYGYTF.

The chain links TRBV6-6 to TRBJ1-1, with a weak D call TRBD1 (5 bases). V was shortened by 6 bases and J by 3 bases, with 11 bases between the two germline ends. The CDR3 is 13 residues long. Germline V gives CDR1 MNHNY, CDR2 SVGAGI (reference sequence). This CDR3 reads CASSQWGDTEAFF. CDR3 coding DNA: TGTGCCAGCAGCCAATGGGGGGACACTGAAGCTTTCTTT.

The gene calls are TRBV5-1 and TRBJ1-1; D possibly corresponds to TRBD1 (6 bases). CDR3 size: 13 residues. Trimming removed 0 bases at V and 8 bases at J, with 11 bases between. Germline CDR1 is SGHRS and CDR2 is YFSETQ. CDR3: CASSLVVGQEAFF. DNA for the CDR3: TGCGCCAGCAGCTTGGTCGTAGGACAGGAAGCTTTCTTT.

This clone was counted between two and nine times. V usage is TRBV7-9 and J usage is TRBJ1-4, with TRBD1 matching 10 bases. The length of the CDR3 is 15 residues. Losses at the gene ends were 5 bases for V and 4 bases for J; bases not matched to a gene: 4. CDR1 is SEHNR and CDR2 is FQNEAQ in the germline V gene (reference sequence). The CDR3, as DNA: TGTGCCAGCAGCACCCGGGACAGGGGTAATGAAAAACTGTTTTTT. Protein: CASSTRDRGNEKLFF. The whole variable domain, remainder taken from reference TRBV7-9 and TRBJ1-4, is DTGVSQNPRHKITKRGQNVTFRCDPISEHNRLYWYRQTLGQGPEFLTYFQNEAQLEKSRLLSDRFSAERPKGSFSTLEIQRTEQGDSAMYLCASSTRDRGNEKLFFGSGTQLSVL.

This clone showed up just once. The V and J genes are TRBV29-1 and TRBJ1-1, with 10 bases matching TRBD1. Per germline, CDR1 SQVTM and CDR2 ANQGSEA. This CDR3 comprises 15 residues. With 3 bases clipped from V and 0 bases from J, the junction kept 4 bases outside the gene matches. CDR3 sequence reads: CSVEKTGGLNTEAFF. In DNA, the CDR3 is TGCAGCGTTGAGAAGACAGGGGGCTTGAACACTGAAGCTTTCTTT.

The rearrangement uses TRBV7-9 and TRBJ1-1; D might be TRBD1 (6 bases). Trimming shortened V by 1 base and J by 0 bases, and 9 bases separated the two germline ends. Germline V CDR1 and CDR2: SEHNR, FQNEAQ (reference sequence). This CDR3 has 15 residues. CDR3 nucleotide sequence: TGTGCCAGCAGCTTAGGGGGGGGCATGAACACTGAAGCTTTCTTT. It yields the protein CASSLGGGMNTEAFF. Complete variable domain (other parts from reference TRBV7-9 and TRBJ1-1): DTGVSQNPRHKITKRGQNVTFRCDPISEHNRLYWYRQTLGQGPEFLTYFQNEAQLEKSRLLSDRFSAERPKGSFSTLEIQRTEQGDSAMYLCASSLGGGMNTEAFFGQGTRLTVV.

The chain links TRBV16 to TRBJ1-1; perhaps TRBD1 as D (6 bases). This CDR3 comprises 15 residues. CDR1 is KGHSY and CDR2 is FQNENV in the germline V gene. V was cut by 4 bases and J by 1 base, with 13 bases left in between. The CDR3 region has the DNA TGTGCCAGCAGCCCCTCACCGACAGGGAACACTGAAGCTTTCTTT. Residues: CASSPSPTGNTEAFF.

The chain carries TRBV7-9 and TRBJ1-5; D uncertain. Deletions cut 5 bases from V and 2 bases from J, with 13 bases between. Germline lookup yields CDR1 SEHNR and CDR2 FQNEAQ (reference sequence). The CDR3 has 15 amino acids. CDR3 in amino acids: CASSHRGRGNQPQHF. CDR3 DNA: TGTGCCAGCAGCCACCGGGGTCGGGGCAATCAGCCCCAGCATTTT.

This clone was recorded a few times. The rearrangement links TRBV6-5 to TRBJ2-7, with 7 positions matching TRBD1. The CDR3 loop spans 15 amino acids. Germline lookup yields CDR1 MNHEY and CDR2 SVGAGI. After removal of 0 bases from V and 2 bases from J, the junction contained 4 bases not matched to a gene. In DNA form, the CDR3 reads TGTGCCAGCAGTTACTCCGGGACAGATACCTACGAGCAGTACTTC. Protein: CASSYSGTDTYEQYF.

The V gene is TRBV27, the J gene TRBJ2-5; TRBD1 might be the D (6 bases). Germline CDR1 reads MNHEY; CDR2 reads SMNVEV (reference sequence). Trimming pared 5 bases from V and 5 bases from J, leaving 18 bases between. This CDR3 has 15 amino acids. CDR3 residues: CASSNLQTGSETQYF. The CDR3 nucleotides read TGTGCCAGCAGTAACCTTCAGACAGGTTCGGAGACCCAGTACTTC.

The chain uses TRBV27 and TRBJ2-7; D is uncertain. Trimming removed 5 bases from V and 7 bases from J, with 18 bases in between. Germline V gene sequence: CDR1 MNHEY, CDR2 SMNVEV (reference sequence). The CDR3 is 14 amino acids. The CDR3 region has the DNA TGTGCCAGCAGTCCAACCTTATACGCGCGAGAGCAGTACTTC. As protein: CASSPTLYAREQYF.

This rearrangement joins TRBV2 to TRBJ1-4; D not resolved. The CDR3 is 12 amino acids. Per the germline V gene, CDR1 is SNHLY and CDR2 is FYNNEI. The ends were cut back, 7 bases at V and 1 base at J, with 4 bases in the middle. The CDR3 sequence: CASTQTNEKLFF. For the CDR3, the DNA is TGTGCCAGCACCCAAACTAATGAAAAACTGTTTTTT. The variable domain in full, completed from reference TRBV2 and TRBJ1-4, reads EPEVTQTPSHQVTQMGQEVILRCVPISNHLYFYWYRQILGQKVEFLVSFYNNEISEKSEIFDDQFSVERPDGSNFTLKIRSTKLEDSAMYFCASTQTNEKLFFGSGTQLSVL.